One and the same sample provided the 14 T cell receptor beta chains below, sequenced in a study of T cells in Graves' hyperthyroidism and ophthalmopathy. RNA transcripts served as the template for amplifying TCR beta CDR3 regions. A set of HTBI primers served as the primers for a first-round RT-PCR of the TCR CDR3. TCRdb passed the multiplex PCR reads through MiXCR, listing each CDR3 protein once. The sample records almost 500,000 distinct CDR3 sequences, 22% being singletons. The specimen sequenced was blood. These receptors came from a woman in her 70s with Graves' ophthalmopathy.

This clonotype was recorded a few times. The chain uses TRBV7-2 and TRBJ1-2; tentative D call: TRBD1 (5 bases). In germline, CDR1 is SGHTA, CDR2 FQGNSA. Trimming removed 4 bases from V and 7 bases from J, with 19 bases in between. The length of the CDR3 is 15 residues. The CDR3 DNA is TGTGCCAGCAGCTCCCCGGGACGGAATTTTGGTGGCTACACCTTC. Its translation: CASSSPGRNFGGYTF.

This clonotype was recorded a few times. This chain connects TRBV20-1 to TRBJ2-7, with 14 bases lining up with TRBD2. The CDR3 consists of 15 residues. The trim removed 2 bases at V and 2 bases at J, leaving 2 bases unmatched. Germline CDR1 reads DFQATT; CDR2 reads SNEGSKA (reference sequence). This chain's CDR3 is CSARSGLAGAYEQYF. CDR3 nucleotides: TGCAGTGCTAGATCGGGACTAGCGGGGGCCTACGAGCAGTACTTC.

The chain joins TRBV6-1 to TRBJ2-3; TRBD2 matches 10 bases. Unmatched junction bases numbered 12, after V lost 3 bases and J lost 6 bases. CDR3 length: 17 amino acids. Germline values: CDR1 MNHNS, CDR2 SASEGT. Here the CDR3 reads CASSETLAGVARDTQYF. Here the CDR3 DNA reads TGTGCCAGCAGTGAGACCCTAGCGGGAGTGGCTCGGGATACGCAGTATTTT.

The sample holds many counts of this clonotype. This chain connects TRBV6-5 to TRBJ2-7; TRBD1 might be the D (6 bases). The germline CDR1 and CDR2 sequences are MNHEY and SVGAGI. Trimming shortened V by 0 bases and J by 6 bases, and 15 bases separated the two germline ends. This CDR3 has 15 residues. CDR3 sequence reads: CASSYSNRAQVEQYF. CDR3 nucleotide sequence: TGTGCCAGCAGTTACTCTAACAGGGCTCAGGTCGAGCAGTACTTC.

The V gene is TRBV6-2 or TRBV6-3, the J gene TRBJ2-3; 7 nucleotides line up with TRBD2. The CDR3 covers 12 residues. CDR1 and CDR2 from the germline V gene are MNHEY and SVGEGT. After removal of 10 bases from V and 4 bases from J, the junction contained 5 bases not matched to a gene. CDR3 sequence: CAIAGGADTQYF. In nucleotides, the CDR3 is TGTGCCATAGCGGGTGGCGCAGATACGCAGTATTTT.

In this sample, this clonotype turned up a few times. The chain is built from TRBV30 and TRBJ1-2; no clear D. From germline, CDR1 is GTSNPN and CDR2 SVGIG (reference sequence). The V and J ends lost 2 bases and 5 bases respectively, with 18 bases between them. There are 15 residues in the CDR3. CDR3 bases: TGTGCCTGGAGTCCAGGCAGGTTCCACGGGTATGGCTACACCTTC. Its protein product is CAWSPGRFHGYGYTF.

This clonotype was observed at least ten times. CDR3 amino acids: CASSSPGTGYRTFF. The DNA for the CDR3 is TGTGCCAGCAGTTCCCCGGGGACAGGATATAGGACTTTCTTT. The J gene is TRBJ1-1, the V gene TRBV12-3 or TRBV12-4; 8 positions agree with TRBD1. This CDR3 region has 14 residues. The V segment lost 4 bases and the J segment 12 bases; nucleotides outside the gene matches: 13.

This chain connects TRBV5-1 to TRBJ2-7; TRBD2 matches 7 bases. This CDR3 is built from 15 residues. V was pared by 2 bases and J by 5 bases, with 10 bases of the junction left unmatched. Germline CDR1 reads SGHRS; CDR2 reads YFSETQ. The CDR3 DNA is TGCGCCAGCAGCTTTACAGAACCTGGGAGGGACGAGCAGTACTTC. Protein: CASSFTEPGRDEQYF. Filled out from reference TRBV5-1 and TRBJ2-7, the complete variable domain reads KAGVTQTPRYLIKTRGQQVTLSCSPISGHRSVSWYQQTPGQGLQFLFEYFSETQRNKGNFPGRFSGRQFSNSRSEMNVSTLELGDSALYLCASSFTEPGRDEQYFGPGTRLTVT.

This clonotype was recorded at least ten times. V usage is TRBV2 and J usage is TRBJ1-1; possible D gene TRBD1, 6 bases. Deletions cut 6 bases from V and 4 bases from J, with 18 bases between. The CDR3 sequence is 15 residues long. The germline gives CDR1 SNHLY, CDR2 FYNNEI. This CDR3 reads CASRPIGGKGTEAFF. The CDR3 nucleotides are TGTGCCAGCAGGCCAATAGGGGGTAAGGGCACTGAAGCTTTCTTT.

This clonotype was recorded a few times. This chain uses TRBV30 with TRBJ1-1; tentatively, D is TRBD1 (5 bases). The CDR3 totals 11 residues. Germline CDR1 reads GTSNPN; CDR2 reads SVGIG (reference sequence). V lost 3 bases and J lost 12, with 14 bases in between. The CDR3 DNA is TGTGCCTGGAGCCCAATAGGGGAACCTTTCTTT. Translation gives CAWSPIGEPFF.

This clonotype was counted at least ten times. The CDR3 DNA sequence: TGTGCCAGCGCTTCCCTGCCCATTGGATATCACTCCTACGAGCAGTACTTC. As protein: CASASLPIGYHSYEQYF. The chain carries TRBV6-1 and TRBJ2-7; D is uncertain. The length of the CDR3 is 17 residues. CDR1 and CDR2 (germline): MNHNS, SASEGT. Trimming pared 8 bases from V and 0 bases from J, leaving 23 bases between.

The gene calls are TRBV3-1 and TRBJ2-3; D may match TRBD1 or TRBD2 (5 bases each). Trimming left V 4 bases short and J 4 bases short, with 12 bases between. The CDR3 sequence is 14 residues long. Germline V lookup: CDR1 LGHDT, CDR2 YNNKEL (reference sequence). The CDR3 protein is CASSLREKADTQYF. CDR3 bases: TGTGCCAGCAGCCTCAGGGAGAAGGCAGATACGCAGTATTTT.

The gene calls are TRBV20-1 and TRBJ2-1, with 11 bases aligning to TRBD2. V lost 6 bases to trimming and J lost 4 bases; unmatched junction nucleotides: 5. The CDR3 consists of 14 residues. Germline V lookup: CDR1 DFQATT, CDR2 SNEGSKA (reference sequence). CDR3 region: CSATGLAAYNEQFF. The CDR3 nucleotides are TGCAGTGCAACGGGACTAGCGGCTTACAATGAGCAGTTCTTC.

The chain employs TRBV29-1 and TRBJ1-1; TRBD1 is a possible D gene (6 bases). Deletions cut 1 base from V and 6 bases from J, with 9 bases between. The germline V gene has CDR1 SQVTM and CDR2 ANQGSEA. There are 12 residues in the CDR3. The CDR3 loop is CSVEGGRAEAFF. The CDR3 DNA is TGCAGCGTTGAAGGGGGGCGGGCTGAAGCTTTCTTT.